Following are 9 T cell receptor beta chains from one sample sequenced in a study of T cells in Graves' hyperthyroidism and ophthalmopathy. It was RNA transcripts that yielded the amplified TCR beta CDR3 regions. The TCR CDR3 was amplified in a first-round RT-PCR using the HTBI primer set. Each CDR3 protein gets one entry after TCRdb re-called the multiplex PCR reads with MiXCR. The sample lists about 700,000 distinct CDR3 sequences, 45% occurring once. The material sequenced was peripheral blood or thyroid tissue (not recorded which). These receptors were collected from an adult man with Graves' disease, either hyperthyroidism or ophthalmopathy (not recorded which).

About this clonotype: This sequence may be a read error, since a much larger clone differs from it by one base. The chain has TRBV7-2 and TRBJ2-7; D is perhaps TRBD1 (5 bases). The CDR3 spans 16 residues. Germline lookup yields CDR1 SGHTA and CDR2 FQGNSA. CDR3 coding DNA: TGTGCCAGCGGCTTAGTGGGAAGGGGTAGCCCTTACGAGCAGTACTTC. Its protein is CASGLVGRGSPYEQYF.

On this clonotype: The CDR3 does not end in the conserved phenylalanine or tryptophan, so this is likely a read error. It is unclear where the CDR3 begins or ends on the DNA, so no DNA is shown, and the CDR3 is as TCRdb lists it. The V and J genes are TRBV7-6 and TRBJ1-6. The CDR3 region is 8 residues in length, termini included. Germline V gene sequence: CDR1 SGHVS, CDR2 FNYEAQ. CDR3 loop: CASSLGLA.

This rearrangement joins TRBV9 to TRBJ1-1, with D perhaps matching TRBD1 (5 bases). V lost 4 bases, J lost 0 bases, and 13 bases lay in between. Germline CDR1 is SGDLS and CDR2 is YYNGEE. The CDR3 is 15 amino acids. The CDR3 sequence is CASSLGTEMNTEAFF. Here the CDR3 DNA reads TGTGCCAGCAGCCTCGGGACGGAGATGAACACTGAAGCTTTCTTT.

The rearrangement joins TRBV12-3 or TRBV12-4 to TRBJ2-7; 9 bases agree with TRBD2. The CDR3 extends over 15 amino acids. V shed 5 bases, J shed 0 bases, and the junction held 5 bases outside the gene matches. The CDR3 region is CASSRSGGSSYEQYF. For the CDR3, the DNA is TGTGCCAGCAGTCGTAGCGGGGGCAGCTCCTACGAGCAGTACTTC.

This chain uses TRBV2 with TRBJ1-4; 10 nucleotides align to TRBD1. The CDR3 sequence is 15 residues long. J was trimmed by 8 bases and V by 3 bases; bases with no gene match: 6. Germline values: CDR1 SNHLY, CDR2 FYNNEI. CDR3 DNA: TGTGCCAGCAGTGAGGGTCCGGGACAGGGGGAAAAACTGTTTTTT. Protein: CASSEGPGQGEKLFF.

With regard to this clonotype: An end of the junction differs from the germline gene, which may be a read error. The V call is TRBV5-1, the J call TRBJ2-7; 8 nucleotides align to TRBD1. Germline-derived CDR1 and CDR2 are SGHRS and YFSETQ. The CDR3 consists of 16 residues. CDR3 protein: CASSLDRDRNSYEQHF. As DNA, the CDR3 is TGCGCCAGCAGCTTGGATCGGGACAGGAACTCCTACGAGCAGCACTTC. The whole variable domain, filled in from reference TRBV5-1 and TRBJ2-7, reads KAGVTQTPRYLIKTRGQQVTLSCSPISGHRSVSWYQQTPGQGLQFLFEYFSETQRNKGNFPGRFSGRQFSNSRSEMNVSTLELGDSALYLCASSLDRDRNSYEQHFGPGTRLTVT.

Turning to this clonotype: It is unclear where the CDR3 begins or ends on the DNA, so no DNA is shown, and the CDR3 is as TCRdb lists it. The chain uses TRBV7-8 and TRBJ1-6; the table's D call, TRBD1, was not checked against the DNA. The germline gives CDR1 SGHVS, CDR2 FQNEAQ. The CDR3 has 24 residues if both end residues are counted. This CDR3 is CASSFYICSASSMWGDRRNSPLHF.

In its sample, this clonotype was seen many times. This chain joins TRBV7-9 and TRBJ1-6; D call uncertain. Germline V gene data show CDR1 as SEHNR and CDR2 as FQNEAQ (reference sequence). Between the trimmed V and J ends, which lost 3 bases and 9 bases, there was a span of 9 bases. The CDR3 contains 13 residues. As DNA, the CDR3 is TGTGCCAGCAGCTTTGAGGGAGGTTCACCCCTCCACTTT. It specifies CASSFEGGSPLHF.

This clonotype was detected many times. V gene TRBV10-1 combines with J gene TRBJ2-5; D might be TRBD1 (5 bases). Germline V CDR1 and CDR2: WNHNN, SYGVQD (reference sequence). This CDR3 region has 14 residues. V was cut by 0 bases and J by 0 bases, with 5 bases left in between. CDR3 loop: CASSESDNQETQYF. The CDR3 DNA reads as TGCGCCAGCAGTGAGTCGGACAACCAAGAGACCCAGTACTTC.